This T cell receptor beta chain is drawn from a study of blood T cell repertoires in COVID-19 (dated by TCRdb to 2019 to 2021). Regarding the study in general: Samples from collaborators originated in the United States, Italy and Spain and spanned both the acute and convalescent phases of COVID-19. The material from the prospective study consisted of cDNA or gDNA derived from T cells, B-cell-depleted T cells, or PBMCs. Deeply sampled blood TCRbeta repertoires from subjects exposed to, actively infected with, or recovered from COVID-19 were included in the dataset. The repertoires were released in a freely available public database intended as a resource for research on the immune response to SARS-CoV-2. The samples were drawn from the first 160 participants of the ongoing ImmuneRACE study and from 1,254 subjects provided by 6 global collaborators. A de-identified subject ID, COVID-19 status, age in years and sex were almost always included in the sample metadata. Where available, HLA class I and class II types were taken from metadata supplied by the sample provider and were not determined by assay-based typing.

The immunoSEQ Assay, a bias-controlled multiplex PCR, was used to amplify TCRbeta CDR3 regions from genomic DNA. The study's own analysis went as follows. Nucleated cell counts per sample were estimated from amplification of reference gene primers within the assay. To quantify the absolute abundance of each unique TCRbeta CDR3 rearrangement, sequence reads were collapsed and filtered. Productive Simpson clonality was computed per sample as the square root of Simpson's diversity index over productive rearrangements. TCRdb provides this immuneACCESS table in a form limited to in-frame rearrangements. Some clones are lacking; in checked studies, under half of them reflect an unresolved V gene, and why the rest are absent is not known. That table furnishes V, J and clone size, whereas the DNA furnished D and trimming. Present in this sample are tens of thousands of clones, 75% to 95% of which were seen just once. The top ten constitute around 2% of the sample.

The collaborating institutions used their own protocols to collect whole blood in K2EDTA tubes. For TCRbeta analysis, collaborators shipped samples as frozen whole blood, isolated PBMCs, or DNA extracted from either of those sample types. Per the germline V gene, SGHNT is the CDR1 and YENEEA is the CDR2. The cysteine opens and the phenylalanine closes a CDR3 of 14 amino acids. Just CDR3 DNA is preserved here, 42 bases in frame from base 1. V is shortened by 5 bases, J by 0 bases, and the region joining them spans 10 bases. This clone has just one count. Its antigen is currently not known. Nothing much larger sits one base from this clone, and base qualities are not available. Summary of the overall study and its limitations: The amount of clinical and demographic metadata varied by source and participant and was provided uncurated.

Sample: peripheral blood. This TCR was recovered from a man in his sixties with acute or convalescent COVID-19. The sequence links TRBV11-3 to TRBJ1-1, with the D segment identity uncertain. The CDR3 protein: CASSAKSMNTEAFF. The DNA reads TGTGCCAGCAGCGCGAAAAGTATGAACACTGAAGCTTTCTTT.